This section outlines one T cell receptor beta chain sequence together with its context. Its cognate antigen is unknown. These data originate in a study of shared clonotypes between healthy human individuals. CD45RO-negative CD8 cells positively selected for CCR7 made up the naive population, which excluded terminally differentiated effector memory CD45RA+ cells. The V gene's germline CDR1 is MNHEY and CDR2 SMNVEV (reference sequence). V dropped 6 bases and J dropped 3 bases, with 9 bases sitting between them. The CDR3 sequence is 13 residues long. In the original analysis: ImmunoSEQ only sent back junction sequences with no quality scores, so filtering was done differently. Repertoires were generated with immunoSEQ multiplex PCR, while TCRdb's copy carries only in-frame clones and drops some. V and J calls and clone size are those listed in that table; D and trimming were worked out from the DNA. The repertoire holds just over 2,000,000 clones, with approximately 94% as singletons.

Points from the study as a whole: Expectations were that clonotype sharing among donors would be affected by sequencing depth.

The chain has TRBV27 and TRBJ1-3; D is undetermined. Sequencing was done on a sample of naive CD8+ T cells sorted from blood. The clonotype was recovered from a man aged 18 to 29 in good health. Here the CDR3 DNA reads TGTGCCAGCAGCTTCGGGGTTGGAAACACCATATATTTT. This encodes CASSFGVGNTIYF.